This entry is about one TCR beta chain. Antigen: not known. These data originate in a study of CD8 T cells in ankylosing spondylitis. The V and J ends lost 1 base and 6 bases respectively, with 16 bases between them. The V gene's germline CDR1 is DFQATT and CDR2 SNEGSKA (reference sequence). The CDR3 consists of 14 residues. Study results and limitations: It appeared that ankylosing spondylitis blood was characterized by a TCR beta motif of roughly 8 highly homologous variants.

Preparation of TCR beta libraries was done by quantitative 5'-RACE with molecular barcodes. TCRdb ran MiXCR on the 5' RACE reads and lists one entry per CDR3 protein. This sample has around 340,000 distinct CDR3 sequences; roughly 20% occur once, and the top ten carry about 12%. This chain links TRBV20-1 with TRBJ2-7; D is undetermined. This sequence was found in a male donor with ankylosing spondylitis or in good health (not recorded which). Sequenced: blood, either unsorted or a sorted T cell fraction (not recorded which). The CDR3 is CSARGASIFLEQYF. DNA for the CDR3: TGCAGTGCTAGAGGGGCCTCGATTTTTCTCGAGCAGTACTTC.